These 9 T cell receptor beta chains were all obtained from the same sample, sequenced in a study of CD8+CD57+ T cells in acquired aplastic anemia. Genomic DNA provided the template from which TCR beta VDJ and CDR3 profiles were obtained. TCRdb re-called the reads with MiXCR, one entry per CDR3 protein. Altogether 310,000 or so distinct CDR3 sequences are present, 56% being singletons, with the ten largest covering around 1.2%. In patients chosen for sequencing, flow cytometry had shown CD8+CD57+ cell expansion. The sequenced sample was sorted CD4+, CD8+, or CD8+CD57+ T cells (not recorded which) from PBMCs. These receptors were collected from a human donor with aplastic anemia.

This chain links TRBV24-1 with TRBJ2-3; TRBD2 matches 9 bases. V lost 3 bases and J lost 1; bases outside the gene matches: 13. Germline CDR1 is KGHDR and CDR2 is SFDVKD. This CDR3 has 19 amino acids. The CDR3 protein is CATSDQSSGEVGGTDTQYF. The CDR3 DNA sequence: TGTGCCACCAGTGATCAGTCTAGCGGGGAGGTTGGCGGCACAGATACGCAGTATTTT.

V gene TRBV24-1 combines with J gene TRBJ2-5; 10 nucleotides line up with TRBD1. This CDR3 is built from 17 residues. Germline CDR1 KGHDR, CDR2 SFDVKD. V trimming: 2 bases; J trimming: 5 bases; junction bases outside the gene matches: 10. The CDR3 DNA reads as TGTGCCACCAGTGATTCGAAGGACAGGGGGAGGACGGAGACCCAGTACTTC. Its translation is CATSDSKDRGRTETQYF.

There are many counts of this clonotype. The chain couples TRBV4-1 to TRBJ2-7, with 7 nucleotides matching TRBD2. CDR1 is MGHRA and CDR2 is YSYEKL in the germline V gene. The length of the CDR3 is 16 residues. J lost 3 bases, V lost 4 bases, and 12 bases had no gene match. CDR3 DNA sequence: TGCGCCAGCAGCCTGGGGAAGGCGGGAGCGTTCTACGAGCAGTACTTC. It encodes CASSLGKAGAFYEQYF.

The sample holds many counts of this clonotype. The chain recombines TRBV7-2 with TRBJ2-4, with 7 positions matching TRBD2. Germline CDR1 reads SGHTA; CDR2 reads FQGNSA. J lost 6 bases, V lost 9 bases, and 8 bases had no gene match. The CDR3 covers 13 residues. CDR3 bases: TGTGCCAGTCGTTCGTGGGGGGGAAACATTCAGTACTTC. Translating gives CASRSWGGNIQYF.

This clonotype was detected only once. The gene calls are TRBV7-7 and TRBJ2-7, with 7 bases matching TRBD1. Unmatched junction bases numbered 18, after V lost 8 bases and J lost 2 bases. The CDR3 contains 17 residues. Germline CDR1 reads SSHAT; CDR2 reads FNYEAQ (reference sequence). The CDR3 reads CASSPPTYGGQAYEQYF. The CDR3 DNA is TGTGCCAGCTCACCACCGACCTACGGAGGACAGGCCTACGAGCAGTACTTC.

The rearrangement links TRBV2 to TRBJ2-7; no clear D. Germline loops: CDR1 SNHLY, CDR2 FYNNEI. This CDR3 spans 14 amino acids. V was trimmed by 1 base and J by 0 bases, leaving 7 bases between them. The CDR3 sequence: CASSEEGGSYEQYF. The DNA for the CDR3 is TGTGCCAGCAGTGAAGAGGGCGGCTCCTACGAGCAGTACTTC.

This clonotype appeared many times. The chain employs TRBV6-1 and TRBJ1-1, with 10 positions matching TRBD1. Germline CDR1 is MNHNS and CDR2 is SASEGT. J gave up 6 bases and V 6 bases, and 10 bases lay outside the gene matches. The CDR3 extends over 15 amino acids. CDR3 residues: CASRDEYGQGAEAFF. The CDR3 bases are TGTGCCAGCAGGGATGAATATGGACAGGGGGCTGAAGCTTTCTTT.

The DNA of the CDR3 is TGTGCCAGCAGCTTATCGACAGGGAGGGAGACCCAGTACTTC. Its translation is CASSLSTGRETQYF. This sequence joins TRBV7-9 and TRBJ2-5; D is possibly TRBD1 (7 bases). CDR1 and CDR2 (germline): SEHNR, FQNEAQ (reference sequence). The CDR3 contains 14 residues. V was trimmed by 2 bases and J by 5 bases, leaving 12 bases between them.

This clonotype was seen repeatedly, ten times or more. The chain's CDR3 is CASSKQETQYF. DNA for the CDR3: TGTGCCAGCAGCAAACAAGAGACCCAGTACTTC. The chain has TRBV7-8 and TRBJ2-5; unclear D gene. Trimming removed 5 bases from V and 2 bases from J, with 3 bases in between. Per the germline V gene, CDR1 is SGHVS and CDR2 is FQNEAQ. This CDR3 comprises 11 residues.